Listed below are T cell receptor beta chains from one sample, sequenced in a study of blood T cell repertoires in COVID-19. Produced via immunoSEQ multiplex PCR; TCRdb's table is partial and in-frame only. The top ten hold approximately 5.2% of the sample, which has about 210,000 clones, approximately 78% seen once. The sequencing input was peripheral blood. The receptor source for this set is a woman aged 65 to 85 with COVID-19, enrolled during active disease. The CDR3 runs from the conserved cysteine through the conserved F or W. A D gene is named only where the DNA matches it firmly. Size tells how often a clone was seen (once, few, many) or the class of an expanded clone, and some rows leave it out.

V: TRBV4-3; J: TRBJ2-3; size: .; D: TRBD2; CDR3: CASSQGSGSGDTQYF; DNA: TGCGCCAGCAGCCAGGGAAGCGGGAGTGGAGATACGCAGTATTTT
V: TRBV29-1; J: TRBJ1-5; size: .; D: TRBD1; CDR3: CSVGQGGGNQPQHF; DNA: TGCAGCGTTGGACAGGGGGGAGGCAATCAGCCCCAGCATTTT
V: TRBV5-5; J: TRBJ1-3; size: few; D: .; CDR3: CASSLAGAESGNTIYF; DNA: TGTGCCAGCAGCTTGGCTGGGGCGGAGTCAGGAAACACCATATATTTT
V: TRBV7-8; J: TRBJ2-2; size: .; D: .; CDR3: CASSLAFAGAAGELFF; DNA: TGTGCCAGCAGCTTAGCGTTTGCGGGGGCGGCGGGGGAGCTGTTTTTT
V: TRBV7-8; J: TRBJ1-5; size: .; D: TRBD1; CDR3: CASSNNRGGQPQHF; DNA: TGTGCCAGCAGCAATAACAGGGGCGGTCAGCCCCAGCATTTT
V: TRBV28; J: TRBJ1-5; size: .; D: .; CDR3: CASRLISQPQHF; DNA: TGTGCCAGCAGGCTCATTAGTCAGCCCCAGCATTTT
V: TRBV3-1/TRBV3-2; J: TRBJ1-1; size: once; D: .; CDR3: CASSQEAGITEAFF; DNA: TGTGCCAGCAGCCAAGAGGCAGGCATCACTGAAGCTTTCTTT
V: TRBV30; J: TRBJ1-5; size: .; D: .; CDR3: CAWSDGRQGRQPQHF; DNA: TGTGCCTGGAGTGACGGAAGGCAGGGAAGGCAGCCCCAGCATTTT
V: TRBV7-3; J: TRBJ2-1; size: .; D: TRBD1; CDR3: CASSNYRGSLNEQFF; DNA: TGTGCCAGCAGCAATTACAGGGGGTCCCTCAATGAGCAGTTCTTC
V: TRBV19; J: TRBJ1-5; size: .; D: TRBD1; CDR3: CASDPGQGKQPQHF; DNA: TGTGCCAGTGATCCGGGACAGGGAAAGCAGCCCCAGCATTTT